The 25 T cell receptor beta chains listed next were all sequenced from one sample in a study of T cell responses to AZD1222 COVID-19 vaccine. Clones were read by immunoSEQ multiplex PCR, and TCRdb kept only the in-frame ones, dropping some. The data show about 130,000 clones, approximately 85% seen once. The sequences come from peripheral blood, collected on day 0 of AZD1222 vaccination. The receptors shown here come from an adult in good health.

In DNA, the CDR3 is TGTGCCAGCTCACCACCCTCTCTAGCGGGAGGGCCTTATGAGCAGTTCTTC. It encodes CASSPPSLAGGPYEQFF. The chain employs TRBV18 and TRBJ2-1, with 12 nucleotides matching TRBD2. The CDR3 loop spans 17 amino acids. J was trimmed by 8 bases and V by 0 bases; bases with no gene match: 8. Germline V lookup: CDR1 KGHSH, CDR2 LQKENI.

This clone was counted a few times. The chain combines TRBV28 with TRBJ2-5; no clear D gene. CDR1 and CDR2 from the germline V gene are MDHEN and SYDVKM. The length of the CDR3 is 14 residues. The ends were cut back, 6 bases at V and 4 bases at J, with 15 bases in the middle. The CDR3: CASSQPHEGETQYF. The CDR3 nucleotides read TGTGCCAGCAGCCAGCCCCATGAAGGAGAGACCCAGTACTTC.

This chain links TRBV7-2 with TRBJ1-5; no reliable D call. Germline V gene lookup returns CDR1 SGHTA and CDR2 FQGNSA. This CDR3 is built from 12 residues. Trimming removed 3 bases from V and 7 bases from J, with 7 bases in between. The CDR3 protein is CASSFPGQPQHF. The CDR3 coding sequence is TGTGCCAGCAGCTTCCCTGGGCAGCCCCAGCATTTT.

The V and J genes are TRBV6-4 and TRBJ1-1; unclear D gene. Germline loops: CDR1 MRHNA, CDR2 SNTAGT. CDR3 size: 10 residues. Between the trimmed V and J ends, which lost 8 bases and 5 bases, there was a span of 6 bases. CDR3 sequence: CASVGTEAFF. The CDR3 coding sequence is TGTGCCAGCGTCGGGACTGAAGCTTTCTTT.

This clone was observed a handful of times. This chain joins TRBV19 and TRBJ1-4; TRBD1 is a possible D gene (5 bases). Looked up from germline, CDR1 is LNHDA and CDR2 is SQIVND (reference sequence). Trimming pared 7 bases from V and 4 bases from J, leaving 19 bases between. CDR3 length equals 16 residues. CDR3 loop: CASIPGRDPLNEKLFF. The CDR3, as DNA: TGTGCCAGTATCCCTGGGAGGGACCCGCTTAATGAAAAACTGTTTTTT.

The chain combines TRBV5-1 with TRBJ1-1; D gene uncertain. Germline CDR1 and CDR2: SGHRS and YFSETQ. Trimming stripped 2 bases from V and 4 bases from J, with 9 bases between. This CDR3 has 13 residues. The CDR3 is CASSFPGGTEAFF. CDR3 nucleotides: TGCGCCAGCAGCTTTCCGGGAGGCACTGAAGCTTTCTTT.

This chain joins TRBV3-1 (or the pseudogene TRBV3-2) and TRBJ2-1; D might be TRBD2 (5 bases). Germline V gene lookup returns CDR1 LGHDT and CDR2 YNNKEL (reference sequence). The CDR3 contains 15 residues. Deletions cut 1 base from V and 4 bases from J, with 11 bases between. As DNA, the CDR3 is TGTGCCAGCAGCCAAGGGCGGGCGCCATACAATGAGCAGTTCTTC. It specifies CASSQGRAPYNEQFF.

This clone was seen just once. The rearrangement links TRBV2 to TRBJ2-3; possible D gene TRBD2, 7 bases. CDR3 length equals 13 residues. The V gene lost 8 bases and the J gene lost 0 bases, with 9 bases spanning the gap. The germline CDR1 and CDR2 sequences are SNHLY and FYNNEI. The DNA of the CDR3 is TGTGCCAGCGGGGGGGCTAGCACAGATACGCAGTATTTT. This translates into CASGGASTDTQYF.

CDR3 bases: TGTGCCAGCAGGACGGGGGCTAGGCTTAACACCGGGGAGCTGTTTTTT. This translates into CASRTGARLNTGELFF. The rearrangement joins TRBV27 to TRBJ2-2; the D gene could be TRBD1 or TRBD2 (6 bases each). This CDR3 region has 16 residues. CDR1 and CDR2 (germline): MNHEY, SMNVEV (reference sequence). Trimming removed 6 bases at V and 2 bases at J, with 16 bases between.

CDR3 sequence: CASSQVDRNYGYTF. The CDR3 nucleotides read TGTGCCAGCAGCCAAGTGGACAGAAACTATGGCTACACCTTC. The chain uses TRBV3-1 (or the pseudogene TRBV3-2) and TRBJ1-2, with a tentative D call TRBD1 (6 bases). Germline CDR1 is LGHDT and CDR2 is YNNKEL (reference sequence). Trimming stripped 1 base from V and 2 bases from J, with 8 bases between. The CDR3 spans 14 residues.

The rearrangement links TRBV23-1 to TRBJ1-1; no clear D. TRBV23-1 falls under the ORF class, with uncertain function. V shed 0 bases and J shed 2 bases, with 13 bases lying between them. The CDR3 contains 16 residues. The CDR3 nucleotides are TGCGCCAGCAGTCAATCGTTCCGGGGTGAAAACACTGAAGCTTTCTTT. Translating it yields CASSQSFRGENTEAFF.

The chain combines TRBV5-6 with TRBJ2-7; D ambiguous. CDR1 SGHDT and CDR2 YYEEEE come from the germline V gene. CDR3 size: 13 residues. V was clipped by 1 base and J by 0 bases, with 5 bases between them. Here the CDR3 reads CASSLFTSYEQYF. The CDR3 DNA follows: TGTGCCAGCAGCTTGTTTACCTCCTACGAGCAGTACTTC.

V is TRBV5-1 and J is TRBJ1-6; D is unresolved. V lost 4 bases to trimming and J lost 4 bases, with 12 bases between them. The CDR3 totals 15 residues. Germline CDR1 and CDR2: SGHRS and YFSETQ. The CDR3 spells CASSPNSGYNSPLHF. The CDR3 region has the DNA TGCGCCAGCAGCCCCAACTCGGGGTATAATTCACCCCTCCACTTT. Drawing the rest from reference TRBV5-1 and TRBJ1-6, the complete variable domain is KAGVTQTPRYLIKTRGQQVTLSCSPISGHRSVSWYQQTPGQGLQFLFEYFSETQRNKGNFPGRFSGRQFSNSRSEMNVSTLELGDSALYLCASSPNSGYNSPLHFGNGTRLTVT.

The chain has TRBV14 and TRBJ2-2; D remains unclear. The germline CDR1 and CDR2 sequences are SGHDN and FVKESK. V lost 4 bases, J lost 5 bases, and 8 bases lay in between. This CDR3 is built from 13 residues. CDR3: CASSLTRTGELFF. The DNA for the CDR3 is TGTGCCAGCAGCCTCACACGGACCGGGGAGCTGTTTTTT.

This clone is a singleton in its sample. The chain carries TRBV7-8 and TRBJ1-2; D is perhaps TRBD1 (5 bases). Germline V gene sequence: CDR1 SGHVS, CDR2 FQNEAQ. V dropped 0 bases and J dropped 8 bases, with 16 bases sitting between them. The CDR3 length is 15 residues. The CDR3 sequence: CASSLALFRAGGYTF. In nucleotides, the CDR3 is TGTGCCAGCAGCTTAGCGCTCTTCAGGGCGGGAGGCTACACCTTC.

The chain links TRBV10-2 to TRBJ2-2; 10 nucleotides line up with TRBD1. The CDR3 consists of 15 residues. The V gene end was trimmed by 3 bases and the J gene end by 4 bases; junction bases not matched to a gene: 2. Germline values: CDR1 WSHSY, CDR2 SAAADI. The CDR3 spells CASSDRTGGTGELFF. The CDR3 DNA reads as TGCGCCAGCAGTGACCGGACAGGGGGCACCGGGGAGCTGTTTTTT.

This chain connects TRBV12-5 to TRBJ1-1; D ambiguous. Deletions cut 3 bases from V and 4 bases from J, with 3 bases between. The CDR3 consists of 11 residues. Looked up from germline, CDR1 is LGHNT and CDR2 is FRNRAP. The CDR3 DNA is TGTGCTAGTGGTTTATCCACTGAAGCTTTCTTT. It specifies CASGLSTEAFF.

The chain's CDR3 is CASSPGIEGSGYTF. The DNA of the CDR3 is TGTGCCAGCAGCCCGGGGATTGAGGGGAGCGGCTACACCTTC. V and J are TRBV7-9 and TRBJ1-2; possibly TRBD1 for D (5 bases). This CDR3 is 14 amino acids long. The V gene's germline CDR1 is SEHNR and CDR2 FQNEAQ (reference sequence). V lost 5 bases and J 8 bases, leaving 18 bases between the germline ends.

The V call is TRBV7-6, the J call TRBJ2-1, with D possibly matching TRBD1 (5 bases). Trimming removed 3 bases from V and 3 bases from J, with 6 bases in between. Germline V lookup: CDR1 SGHVS, CDR2 FNYEAQ. The CDR3 length is 13 residues. CDR3 amino acids: CASSFDSYNEQFF. The CDR3 nucleotides are TGTGCCAGCAGCTTCGACAGCTACAATGAGCAGTTCTTC.

The gene calls are TRBV6-5 and TRBJ1-1, with D possibly matching TRBD1 (5 bases). Trimming shortened V by 2 bases and J by 11 bases, and 18 bases separated the two germline ends. The CDR3 spans 14 residues. Per germline, CDR1 MNHEY and CDR2 SVGAGI. The CDR3 nucleotides read TGTGCCAGCAGTTACCCCGGTGCGGGGGAGAAGGCTTTCTTT. Translation gives CASSYPGAGEKAFF.

This rearrangement joins TRBV19 to TRBJ2-1, with 13 bases lining up with TRBD2. V dropped 4 bases and J dropped 4; count of bases not matched to a gene: 4. Germline CDR1 is LNHDA and CDR2 is SQIVND (reference sequence). The CDR3 sequence is 16 residues long. CDR3 DNA sequence: TGTGCCAGTAGTAAACTAGCGGGGGGGCCATACAATGAGCAGTTCTTC. Protein: CASSKLAGGPYNEQFF.

The V and J genes are TRBV25-1 and TRBJ1-1; 7 bases match TRBD1. V lost 5 bases, J lost 1 base, and 4 bases stayed unmatched. The CDR3 has 14 residues. Germline V gene lookup returns CDR1 MGHDK and CDR2 SYGVNS. Here the CDR3 reads CASSRTGSNTEAFF. Here the CDR3 DNA reads TGTGCCAGCAGTCGGACAGGTTCGAACACTGAAGCTTTCTTT.

This sequence joins TRBV7-9 and TRBJ2-5, with D perhaps TRBD1 or TRBD2 (5 bases each). This CDR3 has 15 residues. Trimming shortened V by 5 bases and J by 4 bases, and 17 bases separated the two germline ends. CDR1 is SEHNR and CDR2 is FQNEAQ in the germline V gene (reference sequence). The CDR3 sequence: CASSPMGDRGETQYF. CDR3 bases: TGTGCCAGCAGCCCCATGGGGGACCGCGGAGAGACCCAGTACTTC.

V is TRBV12-3 or TRBV12-4 and J is TRBJ1-2; D is uncertain. The V gene lost 6 bases and the J gene lost 6 bases, with 14 bases spanning the gap. The CDR3 runs 13 residues. The CDR3 region is CASSSPLLHGYTF. CDR3 in DNA: TGTGCCAGCAGCTCCCCCCTTTTACATGGCTACACCTTC.

Here the CDR3 DNA reads TGTGCCATCAGAGGGGGCGCAGACACTGAAGCTTTCTTT. Its protein product is CAIRGGADTEAFF. The genes are TRBV10-3 and TRBJ1-1; TRBD1 agrees at 7 bases. The junction had 4 bases not matched to a gene; V was cut back by 6 bases and J by 3 bases. CDR3 length equals 13 residues. Per the germline V gene, CDR1 is ENHRY and CDR2 is SYGVKD.